This TCR beta chain stems from a study of blood T cell repertoires in COVID-19 (dated by TCRdb to 2020 to 2021). Turning to the overall study: Samples covering the acute and convalescent phases of COVID-19 were provided by collaborators in the United States, Italy and Spain. The material from the prospective study consisted of cDNA or gDNA derived from T cells, B-cell-depleted T cells, or PBMCs. Subjects who had been exposed to COVID-19, were actively infected with it, or had recovered from it provided the deeply sampled blood TCRbeta repertoires that made up the dataset. The repertoires were released in a freely available public database meant as a resource for research on the immune response to SARS-CoV-2. The samples were drawn from two sources: the first 160 participants of the ongoing ImmuneRACE study, and 1,000 to 1,500 subjects contributed by 6 global collaborators. A de-identified subject ID, COVID-19 status, age in years and sex were almost always included in the sample metadata. Where available, HLA class I and class II types were taken from metadata supplied by the sample provider and were not determined by assay-based typing.

There are a few counts of this clone. Its antigen is unknown. Per-base qualities were not stored, and no clone one base away is much larger. The immunoSEQ Assay, a bias-controlled multiplex PCR, was used to amplify TCRbeta CDR3 regions from genomic DNA. The study's processing was this. The number of nucleated cells in each sample was estimated from the amplification of reference gene primers within the assay. To quantify the absolute abundance of each unique TCRbeta CDR3 rearrangement, sequence reads were collapsed and filtered. Productive Simpson clonality was computed per sample as the square root of Simpson's diversity index over productive rearrangements. TCRdb retrieved this table from immuneACCESS and kept in-frame rearrangements only. Not all clones are present; in checked studies, unresolved V genes account for under half, and no reason is known for the remainder. V, J and clone size are those of that table, while D and trimming were read from the DNA. The sample table contains roughly 80,000 clones; only one count was recorded for around 82% of them. The ten largest clones capture about a fifth of the sample.

The CDR3, cysteine through phenylalanine, is 19 amino acids long. CDR3 DNA is the only sequence kept; it has 57 bases, read in frame from the first base. Germline trimming amounts to 3 bases on V and 0 bases on J, with 14 as the count of junction bases outside the gene matches. The germline V gene (reference sequence) provides CDR1 DFQATT and CDR2 SNEGSKA. Each collaborating institution followed its own protocols to collect whole blood in K2EDTA tubes. Collaborator samples were shipped for TCRbeta analysis as frozen whole blood, isolated PBMCs, or DNA extracted from either sample type. General findings and caveats noted by the study authors: The quantity of clinical and demographic metadata differed by source and by participant and was supplied without curation.

The sample comprised peripheral blood. Here the chain combines TRBV20-1 and TRBJ2-1; 10 bases in the middle match TRBD2. The receptor was isolated from a human donor in a cohort sampled during active COVID-19. The CDR3 protein sequence reads: CSASPGTSGDYSSYNEQFF. The DNA reads as follows: TGCAGTGCTAGTCCTGGAACTAGCGGGGATTACAGCTCCTACAATGAGCAGTTCTTC.